This TCR beta chain was sequenced in a study of T-cell reconstitution after alpha-beta-depleted transplantation in children. Whole-study results and caveats: From newly produced T cells came most of the T-cell counts and diversity one year after transplant.

Looked up from germline, CDR1 is ENHRY and CDR2 is SYGVKD. The length of the CDR3 is 12 residues. Trimming cost V 7 bases and J 8 bases; bases outside gene matches: 5. Concerning this clonotype itself: The antigen is not known.

This sample's TCRbeta library carried unique molecular identifier barcodes. TCRdb re-called the PCR reads through MiXCR, storing one row per CDR3 protein. The sample includes 530,000 or so distinct CDR3 sequences, around 27% of them seen just once. The clonotype originates from a boy in the first two years of life with Wiskott-Aldrich syndrome, due to receive a stem cell transplant. The V and J genes are TRBV10-3 and TRBJ2-1; 7 bases match TRBD2. The sample was PBMCs, taken before TCRalphabeta/CD19-depleted stem cell transplant. In DNA, the CDR3 is TGTGCCATCAAATCGGGAGGCGATGAGCAGTTCTTC. This encodes CAIKSGGDEQFF.